The text below deals with one T cell receptor beta chain. The target antigen is unknown. Within the sample, other DNA sequences also encode this same CDR3. This entry belongs to a study of shared clonotypes between healthy human individuals. Some clones are missing from TCRdb's copy, which holds only in-frame ones; the method was immunoSEQ multiplex PCR. The repertoire holds roughly 1,800,000 clones, with approximately 94% as singletons. Study-level results: Relative to memory subsets, naive subsets generally showed larger estimated richness. Naive CD4 clonotypes were shared across a few donors at roughly 5%.

Trimming took 6 bases from V and 4 from J, leaving 10 bases between them. The CDR3 extends over 12 amino acids. The germline V gene has CDR1 SNHLY and CDR2 FYNNEI. Naive CD8 cells comprised CD45RO-negative, CCR7-positively selected cells, excluding terminally differentiated effector memory CD45RA+ cells. Those who donated, Caucasian adults without exception, all lived in Nashville, Tennessee. The chain recombines TRBV2 with TRBJ2-7; D gene unclear. The clonotype comes from a man between 18 and 35 years old in good health. Sequenced input: naive CD8+ T cells sorted from blood. The CDR3 sequence: CASSDARYEQYF. Written as DNA, the CDR3 is TGTGCCAGCAGCGATGCCCGATACGAGCAGTACTTC.